This T cell receptor (beta chain) was sequenced during a study of CD8+ T cells in alopecia areata. Study-wide background: Dosing with tofacitinib proceeded for 6 to 18 months, followed by 6 months off drug.

After isolation, RNA underwent reverse transcription to generate cDNA as the sequencing template. Assay used: immunoSEQ multiplex PCR; TCRdb lists only in-frame clones, some missing. The sample contains over 70,000 clones, about 71% of which appear only once. As to treatment: oral pan-JAK inhibitor, 5-10 mg twice daily. Individuals with alopecia areata gave both lesional scalp punch biopsies and peripheral blood for collection. The V gene's germline CDR1 is LNHDA and CDR2 SQIVND (reference sequence). There are 15 residues in the CDR3. V lost 7 bases and J lost 2; bases outside the gene matches: 8. The genes are TRBV19 and TRBJ1-5, with 7 bases that match TRBD1. This sequence was found in a human donor with alopecia areata. Specimen: CD8+ T cells sorted from blood, collected at week 24, from a patient treated with tofacitinib. The CDR3 nucleotides read TGTGCCAGTACCTTCACCGGGACAGGCAATCAGCCCCAGCATTTT. Amino acid sequence: CASTFTGTGNQPQHF.